This T cell receptor beta chain was recorded in a study of response to subunit inactivated influenza vaccine. MiXCR, applied by TCRdb to the RT-PCR reads, yields one record per CDR3 protein. Among roughly 500,000 distinct CDR3 sequences listed, roughly 25% were seen once. The CDR3 length is 15 residues. Germline CDR1 SGHNT, CDR2 YYREEE (reference sequence). This clonotype was detected a few times. Sequence at one end of the junction differs from germline and may be a read error. Another study also made use of these data, one on T cells expressing NK-cell markers. That source notes: Template switching by 5'RACE with UMIs generated the TCR beta cDNA.

The material sequenced was CD4+ T cells sorted from PBMCs, taken about 13 days after vaccination. The TCR was taken from a middle-aged man who received an inactivated influenza vaccine. The chain has TRBV5-4 and TRBJ2-2; D unclear. CDR3 sequence: CASSLGRAHTGELFF. The CDR3 coding sequence is TGCGCCAGCAGCTTGGGAAGGGCCCACACCGGGGAGCTGTTTTTT.